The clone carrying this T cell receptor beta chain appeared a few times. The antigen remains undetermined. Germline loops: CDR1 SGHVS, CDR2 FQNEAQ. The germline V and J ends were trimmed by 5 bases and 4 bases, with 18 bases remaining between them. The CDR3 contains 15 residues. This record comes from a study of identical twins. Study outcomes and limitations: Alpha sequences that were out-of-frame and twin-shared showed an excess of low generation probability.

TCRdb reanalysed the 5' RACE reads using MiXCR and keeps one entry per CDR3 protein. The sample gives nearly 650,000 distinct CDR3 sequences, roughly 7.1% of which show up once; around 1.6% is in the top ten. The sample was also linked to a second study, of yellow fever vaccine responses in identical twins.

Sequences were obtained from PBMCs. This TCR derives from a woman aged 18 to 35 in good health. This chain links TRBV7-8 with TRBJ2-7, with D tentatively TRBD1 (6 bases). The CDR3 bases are TGTGCCAGCAGCCCCCGGGACACTCTGACATACGAGCAGTACGTC. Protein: CASSPRDTLTYEQYV.